Reported below is one TCR beta chain. Its antigen is not identified. Time point specified: newly diagnosed GD, antithyroid drugs for less than 3 months. PBMCs provided the RNA from which the TCR library was made. Per germline, CDR1 SNHLY and CDR2 FYNNEI. V gave up 3 bases and J gave up 2 bases; unmatched junction bases: 4. The CDR3 length is 16 residues. This entry is derived from a study of regulatory T cells in long-lasting Graves disease. Background on the study: Duration of antithyroid drug therapy among newly diagnosed Graves' patients was under 3 months.

Arm-PCR of CDR3 regions and iRepertoire HTBI primers were used to build TCR beta libraries. TCRdb independently ran MiXCR on the multiplex PCR reads; one entry per CDR3 protein. The table lists 550,000 or so distinct CDR3 sequences, around 12% of them singletons. Study conclusions and caveats: Persistent disease was characterized by preferential usage of TRBV28, TRBJ1-2 and TRBJ2-5. Newly diagnosed patients shared about a thousand public clonotypes; persistent patients shared approximately 2,900.

These same records also appear under a second study, on T cells in Graves' hyperthyroidism and ophthalmopathy.

The source of this sequence is a woman in her 30s with Graves disease. Material: peripheral blood mononuclear cells (PBMCs), obtained at new diagnosis, from a patient treated with antithyroid drugs. The chain employs TRBV2 and TRBJ2-4; 10 nucleotides line up with TRBD2. CDR3 nucleotide sequence: TGTGCCAGCAGTGATCTAGCGGGAGTGCCCAAAAACATTCAGTACTTC. Its protein product is CASSDLAGVPKNIQYF.